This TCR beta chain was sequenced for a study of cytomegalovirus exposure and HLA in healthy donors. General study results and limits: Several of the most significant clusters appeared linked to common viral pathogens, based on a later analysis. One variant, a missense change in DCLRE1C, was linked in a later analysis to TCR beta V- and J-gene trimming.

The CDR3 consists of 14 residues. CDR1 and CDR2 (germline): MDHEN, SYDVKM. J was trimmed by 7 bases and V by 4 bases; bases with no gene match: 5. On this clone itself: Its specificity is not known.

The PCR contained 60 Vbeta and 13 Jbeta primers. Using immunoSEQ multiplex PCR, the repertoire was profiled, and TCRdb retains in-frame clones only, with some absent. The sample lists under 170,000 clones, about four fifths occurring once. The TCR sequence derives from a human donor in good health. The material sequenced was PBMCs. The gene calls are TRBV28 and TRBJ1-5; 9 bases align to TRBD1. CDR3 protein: CASSYRGRGQPQHF. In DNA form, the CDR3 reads TGTGCCAGCAGTTACAGGGGGCGAGGGCAGCCCCAGCATTTT.